These 22 T cell receptor beta chains were sequenced from one sample in a study of shared clonotypes between healthy human individuals. The data were produced by immunoSEQ multiplex PCR, yet TCRdb's version contains in-frame clones alone and is incomplete. The sample contains roughly 2.1 million clones, 93% of which appear only once. The naive CD8 fraction comprised CD45RO-negative cells positively selected for CCR7 and excluded terminally differentiated effector memory CD45RA+ cells. Sequencing was performed on naive CD8+ T cells from PBMCs. The receptors originated from a man younger than 30 in good health. Some clones in this sample may be carry-over from other donors' samples.

This clone was seen a few times. The rearrangement uses TRBV27 and TRBJ2-4, with D possibly TRBD2 on 5 matching bases. From germline, CDR1 is MNHEY and CDR2 SMNVEV (reference sequence). This CDR3 is 12 amino acids long. Between the trimmed V and J ends, which lost 3 bases and 14 bases, there was a span of 14 bases. The CDR3 sequence is CASSFIRGVEYF. For the CDR3, the DNA is TGTGCCAGCAGTTTCATCCGGGGTGTTGAGTACTTC.

The chain combines TRBV15 with TRBJ1-5; unclear D gene. Germline CDR1 reads LNHNV; CDR2 reads YYDKDF (reference sequence). V lost 0 bases, J lost 0 bases, and 12 bases lay in between. CDR3 length: 17 amino acids. This CDR3 is CATSRDAQEYSNQPQHF. The CDR3 DNA reads TGTGCCACCAGCAGAGACGCCCAGGAGTATAGCAATCAGCCCCAGCATTTT.

This chain connects TRBV7-9 to TRBJ2-1; possible D gene TRBD2, 5 bases. CDR1 SEHNR and CDR2 FQNEAQ come from the germline V gene (reference sequence). V lost 8 bases and J 5 bases, leaving 16 bases between the germline ends. The CDR3 runs to 14 residues. The CDR3 reads CASGGVIVHNEQFF. CDR3 DNA: TGTGCCAGCGGAGGCGTTATAGTCCACAATGAGCAGTTCTTC.

This chain links TRBV18 with TRBJ2-1; 10 bases are shared with TRBD2. Germline CDR1 and CDR2: KGHSH and LQKENI. Losses at the gene ends were 4 bases for V and 3 bases for J; bases not matched to a gene: 15. The CDR3 loop spans 19 amino acids. In DNA form, the CDR3 reads TGTGCCAGCTCACGAAGACTAGCGGGCCGGCTACTGAACTACAATGAGCAGTTCTTC. It translates to CASSRRLAGRLLNYNEQFF.

This chain connects TRBV28 to TRBJ1-5; D not certain. From germline, CDR1 is MDHEN and CDR2 SYDVKM. This CDR3 spans 13 amino acids. V was clipped by 7 bases and J by 0 bases, with 7 bases between them. The CDR3 protein is CASMGHSNQPQHF. In DNA form, the CDR3 reads TGTGCCAGCATGGGCCATAGCAATCAGCCCCAGCATTTT. The full variable domain, completed using reference TRBV28 and TRBJ1-5, is DVKVTQSSRYLVKRTGEKVFLECVQDMDHENMFWYRQDPGLGLRLIYFSYDVKMKEKGDIPEGYSVSREKKERFSLILESASTNQTSMYLCASMGHSNQPQHFGDGTRLSIL.

The chain has TRBV7-9 and TRBJ1-2; D is uncertain. The CDR3 spans 10 residues. The V end lost 3 bases, the J end lost 13 bases, and 9 bases lay between the germline ends. Germline V gene data show CDR1 as SEHNR and CDR2 as FQNEAQ (reference sequence). The CDR3 DNA is TGTGCCAGCAGCTTCAACAGTTTCACCTTC. Protein sequence: CASSFNSFTF.

The rearrangement links TRBV5-1 to TRBJ2-7, with D possibly being TRBD1 (6 bases). CDR1 and CDR2 (germline): SGHRS, YFSETQ. There are 18 residues in the CDR3. The V and J ends lost 0 bases and 6 bases respectively, with 25 bases between them. The CDR3 here is CASSLASWGLGKDGEQYF. The CDR3 DNA is TGCGCCAGCAGCTTGGCCTCCTGGGGGCTGGGGAAGGACGGCGAGCAGTACTTC.

Only a few counts were recorded for this clone. This sequence joins TRBV2 and TRBJ1-1, with 9 bases identical to TRBD1. This CDR3 comprises 13 residues. Germline V gene sequence: CDR1 SNHLY, CDR2 FYNNEI. The V gene end was trimmed by 8 bases and the J gene end by 6 bases; junction bases not matched to a gene: 7. CDR3 residues: CASRKDRGSEAFF. The CDR3, as DNA: TGTGCCAGCCGTAAGGACAGGGGATCTGAAGCTTTCTTT.

The chain carries TRBV7-6 and TRBJ2-1, with 8 bases fitting TRBD2. V gave up 1 base and J gave up 9 bases; unmatched junction bases: 8. CDR1 and CDR2 from the germline V gene are SGHVS and FNYEAQ. There are 15 residues in the CDR3. Written as DNA, the CDR3 is TGTGCCAGCAGCTTAGGGGCGGGGGGCCGACTTGAGCAGTTCTTC. Its protein is CASSLGAGGRLEQFF.

As concerns this clone: Different DNA sequences within this sample yield the same CDR3. The rearrangement joins TRBV7-9 to TRBJ1-1, with TRBD1 matching over 9 bases. The ends lost 5 bases at V and 3 bases at J; junction bases unmatched: 4. Germline loops: CDR1 SEHNR, CDR2 FQNEAQ (reference sequence). CDR3 length equals 14 residues. The CDR3 DNA follows: TGTGCCAGCAGCCTAGGACAGGGGTACACTGAAGCTTTCTTT. Its translation: CASSLGQGYTEAFF.

V is TRBV7-2 and J is TRBJ2-2; 7 bases are shared with TRBD2. This CDR3 comprises 18 residues. Trimming cost V 5 bases and J 1 base; bases outside gene matches: 13. CDR1 is SGHTA, CDR2 FQGNSA, per germline. The CDR3 DNA reads as TGTGCCAGCAGCCCATCAATTGGCGGGAGTTGGAACACCGGGGAGCTGTTTTTT. Its translation: CASSPSIGGSWNTGELFF.

A few counts support this clone. V usage is TRBV2 and J usage is TRBJ1-5; D gene ambiguous. Trimming shortened V by 5 bases and J by 7 bases, and 12 bases separated the two germline ends. Germline V gene sequence: CDR1 SNHLY, CDR2 FYNNEI. This CDR3 contains 13 residues. The CDR3 nucleotides read TGTGCCAGCAGTACTAGGATTGAGCAGCCCCAGCATTTT. This gives the protein CASSTRIEQPQHF.

This clone was observed a single time. This chain links TRBV7-9 with TRBJ1-5, with 7 bases identical to TRBD1. Germline V gene lookup returns CDR1 SEHNR and CDR2 FQNEAQ (reference sequence). Losses at the gene ends were 9 bases for V and 4 bases for J; bases not matched to a gene: 3. This CDR3 comprises 12 residues. Here the CDR3 reads CASRDSNQPQHF. Here the CDR3 DNA reads TGTGCCAGTAGGGACAGTAATCAGCCCCAGCATTTT.

There are a few counts of this clone. This specimen includes other DNA sequences encoding the same CDR3. This chain links TRBV27 with TRBJ2-7, with D hard to call. Looked up from germline, CDR1 is MNHEY and CDR2 is SMNVEV (reference sequence). The CDR3 has 13 residues. V lost 3 bases, J lost 2 bases, and 8 bases lay in between. The CDR3 reads CASSLGTTYEQYF. In nucleotides, the CDR3 is TGTGCCAGCAGTTTGGGCACCACCTACGAGCAGTACTTC.

The chain recombines TRBV7-6 with TRBJ2-7, with D possibly being TRBD2 (6 bases). V shed 8 bases and J shed 3 bases, with 14 bases lying between them. This CDR3 has 13 amino acids. Germline V gene sequence: CDR1 SGHVS, CDR2 FNYEAQ. CDR3 coding DNA: TGTGCCAGCGGCGGGACTTCGAGCTACGAGCAGTACTTC. Translating it yields CASGGTSSYEQYF.

This clone was detected a few times. This sample includes further DNA sequences coding for the same CDR3. The chain has TRBV29-1 and TRBJ1-1, with D unresolved. The CDR3 extends over 12 amino acids. The ends were cut back, 5 bases at V and 0 bases at J, with 7 bases in the middle. Per germline, CDR1 SQVTM and CDR2 ANQGSEA. The CDR3 here is CSVPGMNTEAFF. For the CDR3, the DNA is TGCAGCGTTCCCGGAATGAACACTGAAGCTTTCTTT.

This rearrangement joins TRBV28 to TRBJ1-1, with 10 bases fitting TRBD1. The CDR3 runs 18 residues. Germline CDR1 is MDHEN and CDR2 is SYDVKM. The V gene end was trimmed by 0 bases and the J gene end by 8 bases; junction bases not matched to a gene: 15. As DNA, the CDR3 is TGTGCCAGCAGTTTATGGGCGACAGGGGGCAACCGTGGTTCCGAAGCTTTCTTT. Amino acids: CASSLWATGGNRGSEAFF.

The chain uses TRBV6-5 and TRBJ2-2, with 7 bases identical to TRBD1. With V trimmed by 4 bases and J by 4 bases, 0 bases remained unmatched. The V gene's germline CDR1 is MNHEY and CDR2 SVGAGI. The CDR3 loop spans 13 amino acids. The CDR3 DNA follows: TGTGCCAGCAGTTGGACAGGCACCGGGGAGCTGTTTTTT. As protein: CASSWTGTGELFF.

The V and J genes are TRBV15 and TRBJ1-4; D gene uncertain. The CDR3 extends over 15 amino acids. The germline CDR1 and CDR2 sequences are LNHNV and YYDKDF (reference sequence). V was pared by 9 bases and J by 2 bases, with 16 bases between. The CDR3 loop is CATSTTRTTNEKLFF. Written as DNA, the CDR3 is TGTGCCACGTCCACTACAAGGACGACTAATGAAAAACTGTTTTTT.

This sequence joins TRBV7-9 and TRBJ2-2; D could derive from TRBD1 or TRBD2 (6 bases each). CDR1 SEHNR and CDR2 FQNEAQ come from the germline V gene (reference sequence). Trimming left V 10 bases short and J 5 bases short, with 20 bases between. CDR3 length equals 15 residues. The CDR3, as DNA: TGTGCCACCCCACCCGTTCCGGGGGCTACCGGGGAGCTGTTTTTT. It specifies CATPPVPGATGELFF.

V usage is TRBV6-6 and J usage is TRBJ2-3; TRBD2 is a possible D gene (5 bases). The V end lost 0 bases, the J end lost 0 bases, and 10 bases lay between the germline ends. CDR1 and CDR2 (germline): MNHNY, SVGAGI (reference sequence). CDR3 length: 16 amino acids. For the CDR3, the DNA is TGTGCCAGCAGTTACTCGTTGCCGGGGAGCACAGATACGCAGTATTTT. The encoded protein is CASSYSLPGSTDTQYF.

This clone was counted a few times. The chain is built from TRBV19 and TRBJ1-5, with D maybe TRBD1 (6 bases). The CDR3 extends over 17 amino acids. V lost 5 bases, J lost 0 bases, and 17 bases lay in between. Germline-derived CDR1 and CDR2 are LNHDA and SQIVND (reference sequence). The CDR3 loop is CASSYRDTPYSNQPQHF. The CDR3 bases are TGTGCCAGTAGTTACCGGGACACACCGTATAGCAATCAGCCCCAGCATTTT.